One T cell receptor (beta chain) is described in this entry. At one end the junction does not follow the germline gene, possibly because of a read error. While infection was still active, Seattle patients were enrolled and then followed longitudinally. CDR1 and CDR2 from the germline V gene are SGHTA and FQGTGA. The CDR3 loop spans 16 amino acids. This entry belongs to a study of blood T cell repertoires in COVID-19. Study-level information: The study drew acute and convalescent COVID-19 samples from the United States, Italy and Spain. PBMCs, B-cell-depleted T cells, or T cells provided the cDNA or gDNA that made up the material.

In the original processing: Reference gene primers were amplified, and this amplification served to estimate nucleated cell counts. Method: immunoSEQ multiplex PCR; TCRdb's copy keeps in-frame clones and lacks some. V and J calls and clone size are as listed in that table; D and trimming were resolved from the DNA. The sample shows around 250,000 clones, about 87% of them seen only once. The chain joins TRBV7-3 to TRBJ2-1; 8 bases fit TRBD1. Sequenced: peripheral blood. The sequence derives from a woman aged 70-85 years with COVID-19, enrolled during active disease. In DNA form, the CDR3 reads TGTGCCAGCAGCTTAATGGGGCCAGGGGGCTACGATGAGCAGTTCTTC. As protein: CASSLMGPGGYDEQFF.